The count of the clone carrying this TCR beta chain is one. Antigen specificity is unknown. The record originates from a study of cytomegalovirus exposure and HLA in healthy donors. V was shortened by 1 base and J by 3 bases, with 7 bases between the two germline ends. The CDR3 consists of 14 residues. Germline V CDR1 and CDR2: SSHAT, FNYEAQ (reference sequence). Some clones are missing from TCRdb's copy, which holds only in-frame ones; the method was immunoSEQ multiplex PCR. The data hold around 190,000 clones, with more than 75% observed a single time. Whole-study findings and limits: TCR beta chains numbering approximately 150 were designated cytomegalovirus-associated.

The sample taken for sequencing was PBMCs. The rearrangement uses TRBV7-7 and TRBJ2-1; no clear D. The receptor was derived from a young woman in good health and CMV-seronegative. In DNA, the CDR3 is TGTGCCAGCAGCTTAGTCTTTAACTACAATGAGCAGTTCTTC. Its translation is CASSLVFNYNEQFF. Using reference TRBV7-7 and TRBJ2-1 for the parts outside the CDR3, the full variable domain is GAGVSQSPRYKVTKRGQDVTLRCDPISSHATLYWYQQALGQGPEFLTYFNYEAQPDKSGLPSDRFSAERPEGSISTLTIQRTEQRDSAMYRCASSLVFNYNEQFFGPGTRLTVL.